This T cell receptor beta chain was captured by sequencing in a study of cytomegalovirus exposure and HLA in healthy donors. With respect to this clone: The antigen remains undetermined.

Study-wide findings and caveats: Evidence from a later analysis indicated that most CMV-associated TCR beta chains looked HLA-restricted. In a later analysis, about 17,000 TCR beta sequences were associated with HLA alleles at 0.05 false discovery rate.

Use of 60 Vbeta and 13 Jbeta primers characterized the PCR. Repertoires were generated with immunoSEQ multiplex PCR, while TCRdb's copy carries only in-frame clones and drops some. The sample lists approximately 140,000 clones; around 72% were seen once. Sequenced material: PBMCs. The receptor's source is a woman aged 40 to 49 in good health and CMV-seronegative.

Here the CDR3 reads CASSEASGRNSPLHF. The CDR3 bases are TGTGCCAGCAGTGAAGCGTCGGGTCGTAATTCACCCCTCCACTTT. V and J are TRBV6-1 and TRBJ1-6; no reliable D call. From germline, CDR1 is MNHNS and CDR2 SASEGT. The CDR3 consists of 15 residues. Trimming shortened V by 0 bases and J by 6 bases, and 9 bases separated the two germline ends.